Following are 32 T cell receptor beta chains from one sample sequenced in a study of OX40 agonist ivuxolimab in advanced cancers. Some clones are missing from TCRdb's copy, which holds only in-frame ones; the method was immunoSEQ multiplex PCR. The sample has 35,000 to 40,000 clones, approximately 82% seen once. The sequencing here drew on CD4+ or CD8+ T cells sorted from blood, taken in a trial of the OX40 agonist ivuxolimab. These receptor sequences come from an adult with an advanced solid tumor such as melanoma, head and neck, liver or kidney cancer.

The rearrangement joins TRBV7-2 to TRBJ1-1; D possibly corresponds to TRBD1 (5 bases). CDR1 is SGHTA and CDR2 is FQGNSA in the germline V gene. The CDR3 has 13 residues. V lost 1 base and J lost 5, with 8 bases in between. CDR3 in amino acids: CASSLVKGTEAFF. In DNA form, the CDR3 reads TGTGCCAGCAGCTTAGTAAAGGGGACTGAAGCTTTCTTT.

The rearrangement joins TRBV5-6 to TRBJ2-1; 8 bases match TRBD1. The CDR3 runs to 12 residues. V shed 4 bases and J 10 bases; nucleotides not matched to a gene: 4. CDR1 is SGHDT, CDR2 YYEEEE, per germline. The CDR3 loop reads CASSRQGWEQFF. The CDR3 DNA sequence: TGTGCCAGCAGCCGACAGGGGTGGGAGCAGTTCTTC. Full variable domain (missing parts from reference TRBV5-6 and TRBJ2-1): DAGVTQSPTHLIKTRGQQVTLRCSPKSGHDTVSWYQQALGQGPQFIFQYYEEEERQRGNFPDRFSGHQFPNYSSELNVNALLLGDSALYLCASSRQGWEQFFGPGTRLTVL.

The rearrangement links TRBV18 to TRBJ2-1; D might be TRBD2 (6 bases). This CDR3 contains 14 residues. V lost 5 bases and J lost 7, with 15 bases in between. CDR1 is KGHSH and CDR2 is LQKENI in the germline V gene. CDR3 residues: CASSWDSEMNEQFF. CDR3 coding DNA: TGTGCCAGCTCATGGGACTCCGAAATGAATGAGCAGTTCTTC.

This chain joins TRBV2 and TRBJ2-3; tentatively, D is TRBD1 (5 bases). Trimming shortened V by 4 bases and J by 0 bases, and 11 bases separated the two germline ends. In germline, CDR1 is SNHLY, CDR2 FYNNEI. CDR3 length equals 15 residues. The CDR3 protein is CASSVQGISTDTQYF. CDR3 bases: TGTGCCAGCAGTGTTCAGGGAATCAGCACAGATACGCAGTATTTT.

CDR3 DNA: TGTGCCAGCAGCCCGCTCGGGGTGGGGTACGAGCAGTACTTC. This translates into CASSPLGVGYEQYF. The chain carries TRBV7-8 and TRBJ2-7; the D gene is possibly TRBD2 (5 bases). This CDR3 spans 14 amino acids. Deletions cut 5 bases from V and 4 bases from J, with 15 bases between. Germline CDR1 SGHVS, CDR2 FQNEAQ. The variable domain in full, completed from reference TRBV7-8 and TRBJ2-7, reads GAGVSQSPRYKVAKRGQDVALRCDPISGHVSLFWYQQALGQGPEFLTYFQNEAQLDKSGLPSDRFFAERPEGSVSTLKIQRTQQEDSAVYLCASSPLGVGYEQYFGPGTRLTVT.

The chain uses TRBV2 and TRBJ2-5; the match to TRBD1 covers 9 bases. CDR1 and CDR2 from the germline V gene are SNHLY and FYNNEI. The CDR3 contains 14 residues. The trim removed 6 bases at V and 4 bases at J, leaving 6 bases unmatched. CDR3 protein: CASSEQGAAETQYF. The CDR3 coding sequence is TGTGCCAGCAGCGAACAGGGGGCCGCAGAGACCCAGTACTTC.

This clone was observed a few times. This chain links TRBV7-2 with TRBJ2-3, with D unclear. The V gene's germline CDR1 is SGHTA and CDR2 FQGNSA. Between the trimmed V and J ends, which lost 4 bases and 6 bases, there was a span of 14 bases. The CDR3 consists of 14 residues. The CDR3 loop is CASSSKTSADTQYF. CDR3 DNA sequence: TGTGCCAGCAGCTCGAAAACTTCAGCCGATACGCAGTATTTT.

The chain links TRBV7-8 to TRBJ1-1; 7 bases are shared with TRBD1. Germline loops: CDR1 SGHVS, CDR2 FQNEAQ. After removal of 5 bases from V and 5 bases from J, the junction contained 14 bases not matched to a gene. CDR3 length equals 16 residues. CDR3 residues: CASSRQADRVGTEAFF. Here the CDR3 DNA reads TGTGCCAGCAGCCGACAAGCAGACAGGGTCGGGACTGAAGCTTTCTTT.

The V and J genes are TRBV7-6 and TRBJ1-2, with D perhaps TRBD1 (5 bases). CDR3 size: 12 residues. Germline V lookup: CDR1 SGHVS, CDR2 FNYEAQ. The germline V and J ends were trimmed by 1 base and 7 bases, with 7 bases remaining between them. CDR3 residues: CASSLVQGGYTF. CDR3 sequence (DNA): TGTGCCAGCAGCTTAGTTCAGGGTGGCTACACCTTC.

The chain combines TRBV9 with TRBJ1-5, with 7 bases aligning to TRBD1. CDR1 and CDR2 (germline): SGDLS, YYNGEE. Trimming took 3 bases from V and 3 from J; bases not matched to a gene: 6. This CDR3 has 15 residues. The CDR3 region is CASSEGTVYNQPQHF. In DNA, the CDR3 is TGTGCCAGCAGCGAAGGGACAGTCTACAATCAGCCCCAGCATTTT.

In this sample, this clone turned up once. One end of the junction fails to match germline, which may point to a read error. The chain joins TRBV7-7 to TRBJ2-1; D is undetermined. Germline assignment: CDR1 SSHAT and CDR2 FNYEAQ (reference sequence). The CDR3 spans 13 residues. DNA of the CDR3: TGTGCTAGCAGCCTCAGTCTTAACAATGAGCAGTTCTTC. This sequence encodes CASSLSLNNEQFF.

The chain employs TRBV11-2 and TRBJ2-3, with D possibly being TRBD2 (5 bases). This CDR3 has 17 residues. V lost 4 bases and J lost 2, with 19 bases in between. Per germline, CDR1 SGHAT and CDR2 FQNNGV. The CDR3 sequence is CASSSRSGIMNTDTQYF. The CDR3 nucleotides are TGTGCCAGCAGCTCCAGGTCCGGGATCATGAACACAGATACGCAGTATTTT.

This clone is a singleton in its sample. The chain uses TRBV7-9 and TRBJ2-7; a weak D match, TRBD2 (6 bases). V was cut by 5 bases and J by 3 bases, with 14 bases left in between. CDR3 size: 14 residues. Germline CDR1 SEHNR, CDR2 FQNEAQ (reference sequence). CDR3 protein: CASSTWDSGYEQYF. The CDR3 nucleotides are TGTGCCAGCAGCACTTGGGACTCCGGCTACGAGCAGTACTTC.

V is TRBV9 and J is TRBJ2-7; 8 positions agree with TRBD1. Germline V lookup: CDR1 SGDLS, CDR2 YYNGEE. This CDR3 has 14 amino acids. The V segment lost 4 bases and the J segment 3 bases; nucleotides outside the gene matches: 6. CDR3 region: CASSPGTGFYEQYF. The DNA of the CDR3 is TGTGCCAGCAGCCCCGGGACAGGCTTCTACGAGCAGTACTTC. Based on the CDR3 plus reference TRBV9 and TRBJ2-7, the full variable domain is DSGVTQTPKHLITATGQRVTLRCSPRSGDLSVYWYQQSLDQGLQFLIQYYNGEERAKGNILERFSAQQFPDLHSELNLSSLELGDSALYFCASSPGTGFYEQYFGPGTRLTVT.

The chain is built from TRBV5-1 and TRBJ1-3, with 10 bases aligning to TRBD1. CDR1 is SGHRS and CDR2 is YFSETQ in the germline V gene. V gave up 2 bases and J gave up 11 bases; unmatched junction bases: 7. This CDR3 contains 14 residues. The CDR3 spells CASSFDRGRRPIYF. In nucleotides, the CDR3 is TGCGCCAGCAGCTTTGACAGGGGGCGTCGGCCCATATATTTT. Variable domain in full (rest from reference TRBV5-1 and TRBJ1-3): KAGVTQTPRYLIKTRGQQVTLSCSPISGHRSVSWYQQTPGQGLQFLFEYFSETQRNKGNFPGRFSGRQFSNSRSEMNVSTLELGDSALYLCASSFDRGRRPIYFGEGSWLTVV.

V usage is TRBV6-5 and J usage is TRBJ2-7; possible D gene TRBD2, 7 bases. The CDR3 runs 13 residues. Germline V lookup: CDR1 MNHEY, CDR2 SVGAGI. Trimming removed 2 bases at V and 6 bases at J, with 11 bases between. CDR3 region: CASSYGGALEQYF. As DNA, the CDR3 is TGTGCCAGCAGTTACGGGGGGGCCCTCGAGCAGTACTTC.

This clone was seen a single time. CDR3 in amino acids: CASSIEVSSKGTQYF. Written as DNA, the CDR3 is TGTGCCAGTAGTATAGAGGTGTCCTCGAAGGGGACCCAGTACTTC. The chain is built from TRBV19 and TRBJ2-5; D unresolved. The CDR3 has 15 residues. V lost 0 bases, J lost 7 bases, and 15 bases lay in between. Germline values: CDR1 LNHDA, CDR2 SQIVND (reference sequence).

The V call is TRBV7-3, the J call TRBJ2-6; D uncertain. The CDR3 length is 18 residues. Trimming cost V 4 bases and J 0 bases, with 16 bases left between them. The germline CDR1 and CDR2 sequences are SGHTA and FQGTGA. The CDR3 nucleotides read TGTGCCAGCAGCTCCTCAGGCACTCTAAGCTCTGGGGCCAACGTCCTGACTTTC. Translating it yields CASSSSGTLSSGANVLTF.

This clone was observed a handful of times. The chain links TRBV9 to TRBJ2-7, with TRBD2 as a possible D gene (7 bases). The CDR3 length is 15 residues. The germline V gene encodes CDR1 SGDLS and CDR2 YYNGEE. V lost 0 bases to trimming and J lost 3 bases, with 13 bases between them. CDR3 nucleotides: TGTGCCAGCAGCGTAGCCCCGGGGGGCCACTACGAGCAGTACTTC. It codes for CASSVAPGGHYEQYF. The full variable domain, with the rest looked up from reference TRBV9 and TRBJ2-7, is DSGVTQTPKHLITATGQRVTLRCSPRSGDLSVYWYQQSLDQGLQFLIQYYNGEERAKGNILERFSAQQFPDLHSELNLSSLELGDSALYFCASSVAPGGHYEQYFGPGTRLTVT.

J is TRBJ1-2 and V is TRBV6-1; TRBD1 aligns across 9 bases. The trim removed 4 bases at V and 7 bases at J, leaving 10 bases unmatched. This CDR3 is built from 15 residues. Looked up from germline, CDR1 is MNHNS and CDR2 is SASEGT. The CDR3 here is CASSGPTTGGSGYTF. As DNA, the CDR3 is TGTGCCAGCAGTGGACCTACTACAGGGGGCAGTGGCTACACCTTC.

The genes are TRBV6-5 and TRBJ1-1, with 9 positions matching TRBD1. V lost 4 bases, J lost 1 base, and 4 bases stayed unmatched. Per germline, CDR1 MNHEY and CDR2 SVGAGI. This CDR3 has 15 residues. Here the CDR3 reads CASSLGTGWNTEAFF. DNA for the CDR3: TGTGCCAGCAGTTTGGGGACAGGGTGGAACACTGAAGCTTTCTTT.

The chain links TRBV11-3 to TRBJ2-7, with D maybe TRBD1 (6 bases). Germline CDR1 SGHNT, CDR2 YENEEA. Trimming cost V 5 bases and J 5 bases, with 10 bases left between them. The CDR3 spans 12 residues. CDR3 amino acids: CASSGDTHEQYF. As DNA, the CDR3 is TGTGCCAGCAGCGGGGACACCCACGAGCAGTACTTC.

The V gene is TRBV6-6, the J gene TRBJ1-4; D perhaps matches TRBD1 (5 bases). The CDR3 has 15 amino acids. V lost 5 bases and J 8 bases, leaving 18 bases between the germline ends. Germline loops: CDR1 MNHNY, CDR2 SVGAGI (reference sequence). CDR3 protein: CASSKPDSRLEKLFF. The DNA for the CDR3 is TGTGCCAGCAGTAAACCTGACAGCCGTCTCGAAAAACTGTTTTTT.

The J gene is TRBJ1-1, the V gene TRBV6-6; D might be TRBD1 (5 bases). The CDR3 extends over 14 amino acids. Trimming pared 10 bases from V and 4 bases from J, leaving 19 bases between. The germline gives CDR1 MNHNY, CDR2 SVGAGI (reference sequence). CDR3 sequence reads: CATWVGEVFTEAFF. In nucleotides, the CDR3 is TGTGCCACCTGGGTGGGGGAAGTGTTCACTGAAGCTTTCTTT.

The rearrangement links TRBV19 to TRBJ1-2, with D possibly matching TRBD1 (5 bases). The CDR3 is 14 residues long. The germline CDR1 and CDR2 sequences are LNHDA and SQIVND (reference sequence). V shed 5 bases and J shed 2 bases, with 12 bases lying between them. The CDR3 sequence: CASSPWGSNYGYTF. The CDR3 DNA reads as TGTGCCAGTAGTCCTTGGGGCTCCAACTATGGCTACACCTTC.

This sequence joins TRBV5-8 and TRBJ2-5, with D possibly being TRBD1 (6 bases). Germline V gives CDR1 SGHTS, CDR2 YDEGEE. V lost 4 bases and J 7 bases, leaving 20 bases between the germline ends. The CDR3 spans 15 residues. The CDR3: CASSHRTVTVGTQYF. CDR3 sequence (DNA): TGTGCCAGCAGCCACCGGACAGTTACGGTGGGGACCCAGTACTTC.

The gene calls are TRBV2 and TRBJ1-2; D remains ambiguous. The CDR3 runs to 12 residues. V dropped 3 bases and J dropped 4 bases, with 6 bases sitting between them. Germline CDR1 and CDR2: SNHLY and FYNNEI. Here the CDR3 DNA reads TGTGCCAGCAGTGAGGGAGGCTATGGCTACACCTTC. This encodes CASSEGGYGYTF.

The DNA for the CDR3 is TGTGCCAGCAGCTTCACCGGGACGCCCATCTCAACCTTC. The encoded protein is CASSFTGTPISTF. This chain connects TRBV7-2 to TRBJ1-2; possible D gene TRBD1, 5 bases. Germline V gene lookup returns CDR1 SGHTA and CDR2 FQGNSA. V dropped 3 bases and J dropped 14 bases, with 19 bases sitting between them. The length of the CDR3 is 13 residues.

The gene calls are TRBV5-1 and TRBJ2-2; TRBD1 or TRBD2 may be the D gene (5 bases each). The germline V gene encodes CDR1 SGHRS and CDR2 YFSETQ. V was pared by 4 bases and J by 2 bases, with 12 bases between. The CDR3 length is 15 residues. In DNA form, the CDR3 reads TGCGCCAGCAGCCCCGGGACGGTAAACACCGGGGAGCTGTTTTTT. This gives the protein CASSPGTVNTGELFF.

The chain links TRBV5-5 to TRBJ1-5, with a possible D match to TRBD1 (5 bases). V lost 1 base and J lost 9, with 20 bases in between. CDR3 length: 16 residues. Germline-derived CDR1 and CDR2 are SGHKS and YYEKEE (reference sequence). The CDR3: CASSLPRARAKRPQHF. The DNA of the CDR3 is TGTGCCAGCAGCTTGCCTCGTGCCAGGGCAAAGAGGCCCCAGCATTTT.

V gene TRBV7-8 combines with J gene TRBJ2-7; D is unresolved. Trimming removed 5 bases at V and 3 bases at J, with 5 bases between. Germline V gene lookup returns CDR1 SGHVS and CDR2 FQNEAQ. The CDR3 covers 11 residues. The chain's CDR3 is CASSRGYEQYF. The CDR3 bases are TGTGCCAGCAGCCGAGGCTACGAGCAGTACTTC.

The rearrangement uses TRBV18 and TRBJ2-1; maybe TRBD2 (6 bases). The CDR3 sequence is 14 residues long. Germline values: CDR1 KGHSH, CDR2 LQKENI. V lost 6 bases, J lost 9 bases, and 18 bases lay in between. In nucleotides, the CDR3 is TGTGCCAGCTCCCCGCTAGCGAGTTCTGGTGAGCAGTTCTTC. The encoded protein is CASSPLASSGEQFF.